A selection of T cell receptor beta chains follows, all from one sample in a study of blood T cell repertoires in COVID-19. Profiling relied on immunoSEQ multiplex PCR, and the TCRdb table lists in-frame clones only, not all of them. The sample holds about 17,000 clones, around 73% seen once. Material: peripheral blood. Every receptor here comes from a man between 60 and 75 years old with active or convalescent COVID-19. Each CDR3 is given with its conserved first and last residue.

v_gene,j_gene,CDR3aa
TRBV19,TRBJ1-5,CASSSTGLSNQPQHF
TRBV7-3,TRBJ2-1,CASSPGPNNEQFF
TRBV4-1,TRBJ2-3,CASSQDKGTGTTDTQYF
TRBV29-1,TRBJ2-5,CSVEDRQGLRTQYF
TRBV11-3,TRBJ1-1,CASSLDGTEAFF
TRBV7-3,TRBJ2-5,CASSPQGGKETQYF
TRBV6-5,TRBJ1-6,CASRPTVYNDSPLHF
TRBV19,TRBJ1-1,CASSTTGTPPKAEAFF
TRBV6-5,TRBJ1-5,CASTIEGRQPQHF
TRBV5-1,TRBJ2-2,CASKQGGNTGELFF
TRBV5-4,TRBJ1-2,CASSSPLGGADYGYTF
TRBV7-2,TRBJ1-5,CASSVGGMGGHQPQHF
TRBV4-1,TRBJ2-1,CASSLPSSGTYNEQFF
TRBV12-5,TRBJ1-3,CASAGRGNTIYF
TRBV5-5,TRBJ2-1,CASSWETVSSYNEQFF
TRBV6-2/TRBV6-3,TRBJ2-4,CASSWGTALAKNIQYF
TRBV5-5,TRBJ2-2,CASSLALTSGNTGELFF
TRBV28,TRBJ1-1,CASSLRGGNTEAFF
TRBV28,TRBJ1-4,CASSPSGRAWEKLFF
TRBV5-4,TRBJ1-1,CASSSVRWSGNTEAFF
TRBV9,TRBJ2-5,CASSPPGTTQETQYF